The 27 T cell receptor beta chains below were found in one sample sequenced in a study of T-cell reconstitution after alpha-beta-depleted transplantation in children. It was with unique molecular identifiers that the TCRbeta library was prepared. TCRdb recomputed calls from the PCR reads with MiXCR, one row per CDR3 protein. The sample contains about 540,000 distinct CDR3 sequences, approximately 20% of which appear only once. Material: PBMCs from the stem cell graft donor, obtained from the stem cell graft. The receptors come from a human donor who donated a stem cell graft to a child with acute lymphoblastic leukemia.

The rearrangement links TRBV12-3 or TRBV12-4 to TRBJ2-3; 8 bases match TRBD2. V was clipped by 6 bases and J by 0 bases; unmatched bases: 5. The length of the CDR3 is 15 residues. The CDR3 nucleotides are TGTGCCAGCAGCTCAGCGGGAGCGAGCACAGATACGCAGTATTTT. It is translated as CASSSAGASTDTQYF.

The chain is built from TRBV29-1 and TRBJ1-1; D is undetermined. V lost 2 bases to trimming and J lost 1 base, with 8 bases between them. The CDR3 length is 13 residues. The germline V gene encodes CDR1 SQVTM and CDR2 ANQGSEA. DNA for the CDR3: TGCAGCGTTGAATTGGGAGGGAACACTGAAGCTTTCTTT. This encodes CSVELGGNTEAFF.

This clonotype was observed a few times. The chain uses TRBV7-9 and TRBJ2-7, with 9 bases matching TRBD1. Looked up from germline, CDR1 is SEHNR and CDR2 is FQNEAQ (reference sequence). With V trimmed by 4 bases and J by 6 bases, 7 bases remained unmatched. The CDR3 totals 14 residues. CDR3 in amino acids: CASSSPDRGAEQYF. Written as DNA, the CDR3 is TGTGCCAGCAGCTCCCCGGACAGGGGCGCCGAGCAGTACTTC.

This clonotype appeared a few times. An end of the junction does not agree with germline; a read error may underlie this. J is TRBJ1-2 and V is TRBV29-1; TRBD1 might be the D (6 bases). The CDR3 covers 12 residues. Germline V gene lookup returns CDR1 SQVTM and CDR2 ANQGSEA. The CDR3 region has the DNA TGCAGCGTCGAAGGGGGTGACTATGGCTACACCTTC. It translates to CSVEGGDYGYTF.

The chain combines TRBV15 with TRBJ2-7; weak D call: TRBD1 (6 bases). V lost 5 bases, J lost 2 bases, and 13 bases lay in between. Germline V gene data show CDR1 as LNHNV and CDR2 as YYDKDF (reference sequence). The CDR3 is 14 amino acids. The CDR3 sequence: CATSVDRLTYEQYF. CDR3 DNA sequence: TGTGCCACCAGCGTAGACAGGCTAACCTACGAGCAGTACTTC.

The chain carries TRBV12-3 or TRBV12-4 and TRBJ2-7, with a possible D match to TRBD2 (6 bases). This CDR3 region has 14 residues. Deletions cut 4 bases from V and 4 bases from J, with 14 bases between. CDR3 sequence (DNA): TGTGCCAGCAGTTGGGTCGGGAGTCGATACGAGCAGTACTTC. This codes for CASSWVGSRYEQYF.

This chain links TRBV11-2 with TRBJ2-5, with 8 positions matching TRBD2. V shed 5 bases and J 3 bases; nucleotides not matched to a gene: 8. The CDR3 loop spans 15 amino acids. Germline values: CDR1 SGHAT, CDR2 FQNNGV. This chain's CDR3 is CASSRRPGLEETQYF. The CDR3 DNA reads as TGTGCCAGCAGCCGCCGACCGGGACTAGAAGAGACCCAGTACTTC.

The chain joins TRBV7-9 to TRBJ2-2; D is possibly TRBD2 (5 bases). The CDR3 contains 14 residues. Germline V gene lookup returns CDR1 SEHNR and CDR2 FQNEAQ (reference sequence). Deletions cut 4 bases from V and 6 bases from J, with 12 bases between. The DNA of the CDR3 is TGTGCCAGCAGCTCCTCCCTTAGCGCCGGGGAGCTGTTTTTT. It is translated as CASSSSLSAGELFF.

The table lists this clonotype with a few counts. The chain links TRBV5-1 to TRBJ1-6; the D is unclear. The germline V gene has CDR1 SGHRS and CDR2 YFSETQ. The CDR3 extends over 15 amino acids. Trimming left V 0 bases short and J 6 bases short, with 10 bases between. CDR3 amino acids: CASSLADLRNSPLHF. In DNA, the CDR3 is TGCGCCAGCAGCTTGGCCGACTTACGTAATTCACCCCTCCACTTT.

The chain joins TRBV20-1 to TRBJ2-1; TRBD2 matches 13 bases. CDR1 is DFQATT and CDR2 is SNEGSKA in the germline V gene (reference sequence). The CDR3 loop spans 19 amino acids. J lost 10 bases, V lost 3 bases, and 21 bases had no gene match. CDR3 sequence reads: CSARTFGLAGELFPREQFF. In DNA, the CDR3 is TGCAGTGCTAGGACCTTTGGACTAGCGGGAGAACTATTTCCACGAGAGCAGTTCTTC.

Only a few counts were recorded for this clonotype. The chain has TRBV5-1 and TRBJ2-7, with 9 bases matching TRBD1. Trimming took 2 bases from V and 2 from J; bases not matched to a gene: 2. The CDR3 totals 14 residues. Germline lookup yields CDR1 SGHRS and CDR2 YFSETQ. The CDR3 DNA reads as TGCGCCAGCAGCTTCCGACAGGGGGCCTACGAGCAGTACTTC. It yields the protein CASSFRQGAYEQYF.

Only a few counts were recorded for this clonotype. The chain employs TRBV3-1 and TRBJ2-2; 7 bases align to TRBD1. With V trimmed by 3 bases and J by 3 bases, 7 bases remained unmatched. The CDR3 totals 16 residues. The germline V gene encodes CDR1 LGHDT and CDR2 YNNKEL (reference sequence). The CDR3 bases are TGTGCCAGCAGCCATAGGGGGCGTCCCCACACCGGGGAGCTGTTTTTT. Protein: CASSHRGRPHTGELFF.

The V and J genes are TRBV4-2 and TRBJ2-1, with 9 bases identical to TRBD2. V lost 5 bases to trimming and J lost 5 bases; unmatched junction nucleotides: 10. Germline V CDR1 and CDR2: LGHNA, YNFKEQ. This CDR3 is 16 amino acids long. CDR3 DNA sequence: TGTGCCAGCAGCGGATCCAAAGCGGGAGGCGACAATGAGCAGTTCTTC. Amino acids: CASSGSKAGGDNEQFF.

The chain uses TRBV29-1 and TRBJ1-3; 7 bases map to TRBD1. After removal of 5 bases from V and 0 bases from J, the junction contained 4 bases not matched to a gene. Germline CDR1 and CDR2: SQVTM and ANQGSEA. The CDR3 has 14 residues. The CDR3 region is CSVSGGVSGNTIYF. CDR3 DNA sequence: TGCAGCGTTTCAGGGGGGGTCTCTGGAAACACCATATATTTT.

This rearrangement joins TRBV6-1 to TRBJ2-7; D may be TRBD2 (6 bases). The germline V gene encodes CDR1 MNHNS and CDR2 SASEGT. V was shortened by 3 bases and J by 1 base, with 13 bases between the two germline ends. The CDR3 is 15 residues long. CDR3: CASSESWDLSYEQYF. The CDR3 bases are TGTGCCAGCAGTGAGAGCTGGGACTTGTCCTACGAGCAGTACTTC.

This clonotype appeared a few times. J is TRBJ2-1 and V is TRBV5-1; 10 bases are a match to TRBD2. The CDR3 sequence is 16 residues long. J lost 9 bases, V lost 6 bases, and 15 bases had no gene match. The germline gives CDR1 SGHRS, CDR2 YFSETQ. The CDR3: CASIDHLAGVLGEQFF. CDR3 DNA: TGCGCCAGCATCGACCACCTAGCGGGAGTGTTGGGTGAGCAGTTCTTC. Looking up the rest from reference TRBV5-1 and TRBJ2-1 gives the full variable domain: KAGVTQTPRYLIKTRGQQVTLSCSPISGHRSVSWYQQTPGQGLQFLFEYFSETQRNKGNFPGRFSGRQFSNSRSEMNVSTLELGDSALYLCASIDHLAGVLGEQFFGPGTRLTVL.

The chain carries TRBV12-3 or TRBV12-4 and TRBJ1-5; weak D call: TRBD1 (6 bases). Trimming stripped 5 bases from V and 2 bases from J, with 13 bases between. The CDR3 consists of 15 residues. CDR3 DNA: TGTGCCAGCAGTCTACAGGGCGTTGGCAATCAGCCCCAGCATTTT. Protein product: CASSLQGVGNQPQHF.

The sample holds a few counts of this clonotype. The gene calls are TRBV5-1 and TRBJ2-1; D not resolved. The V and J ends lost 5 bases and 2 bases respectively, with 17 bases between them. Germline V gene lookup returns CDR1 SGHRS and CDR2 YFSETQ. The CDR3 has 16 amino acids. The DNA for the CDR3 is TGCGCCAGCAGGAGGCAGGTGTCCACTACCTACAATGAGCAGTTCTTC. This translates into CASRRQVSTTYNEQFF.

The rearrangement joins TRBV29-1 to TRBJ2-2; perhaps TRBD1 as D (7 bases). V was trimmed by 1 base and J by 6 bases, leaving 18 bases between them. The CDR3 length is 16 residues. Germline-derived CDR1 and CDR2 are SQVTM and ANQGSEA. CDR3 in amino acids: CSVEAGDRARAGELFF. DNA for the CDR3: TGCAGCGTTGAAGCGGGAGACAGGGCGAGGGCCGGGGAGCTGTTTTTT.

This chain uses TRBV20-1 with TRBJ2-1; 10 nucleotides match TRBD2. V trimming: 6 bases; J trimming: 12 bases; junction bases outside the gene matches: 8. This CDR3 is built from 12 residues. The germline CDR1 and CDR2 sequences are DFQATT and SNEGSKA (reference sequence). The CDR3 is CSATLAGAMQFF. The CDR3 DNA is TGCAGTGCCACCCTAGCGGGAGCGATGCAGTTCTTC.

This clonotype was seen a few times. V is TRBV27 and J is TRBJ1-1; 7 bases match TRBD1. CDR1 and CDR2 (germline): MNHEY, SMNVEV (reference sequence). With V trimmed by 2 bases and J by 9 bases, 9 bases remained unmatched. The CDR3 is 14 residues long. The DNA of the CDR3 is TGTGCCAGCAGTTTAACCCCGACAGGGATCAAAGCTTTCTTT. Its protein is CASSLTPTGIKAFF.

This clonotype was detected only a few times. The chain recombines TRBV24-1 with TRBJ2-1, with 11 nucleotides matching TRBD2. Germline V gene sequence: CDR1 KGHDR, CDR2 SFDVKD. V lost 4 bases to trimming and J lost 6 bases; unmatched junction nucleotides: 19. This CDR3 has 20 amino acids. CDR3 amino acids: CATSDPVPDQLAGATNEQFF. CDR3 bases: TGTGCCACCAGTGACCCGGTCCCCGACCAACTAGCGGGAGCGACCAATGAGCAGTTCTTC.

V gene TRBV6-2 or TRBV6-3 combines with J gene TRBJ1-2; D perhaps matches TRBD1 (5 bases). In germline, CDR1 is MNHEY, CDR2 SVGEGT. The CDR3 contains 13 residues. V gave up 2 bases and J gave up 3 bases, with 7 bases separating them. The CDR3 sequence: CASSYARDYGYTF. The DNA of the CDR3 is TGTGCCAGCAGTTACGCCAGGGACTATGGCTACACCTTC.

CDR3 DNA: TGCGCCAGCATACCGGGAGCGGGCACAGATACGCAGTATTTT. This sequence encodes CASIPGAGTDTQYF. The chain uses TRBV5-1 and TRBJ2-3, with D perhaps matching TRBD2 (6 bases). This CDR3 spans 14 amino acids. V lost 6 bases and J lost 1, with 12 bases in between. Germline V gives CDR1 SGHRS, CDR2 YFSETQ.

The chain employs TRBV7-9 and TRBJ1-1; D not resolved. The CDR3 length is 12 residues. Trimming stripped 3 bases from V and 11 bases from J, with 13 bases between. CDR1 and CDR2 (germline): SEHNR, FQNEAQ (reference sequence). Here the CDR3 DNA reads TGTGCCAGCAGCTTGATGGAGCCGAGGGCTTTCTTT. Translated, it gives CASSLMEPRAFF.

This chain links TRBV29-1 with TRBJ2-7; 7 bases are shared with TRBD1. The CDR3 runs to 13 residues. Losses at the gene ends were 4 bases for V and 2 bases for J; bases not matched to a gene: 5. Germline CDR1 and CDR2: SQVTM and ANQGSEA. CDR3 nucleotides: TGCAGCGTTGTAGACAGGGTCGCCTACGAGCAGTACTTC. It yields the protein CSVVDRVAYEQYF.

This clonotype turned up a few times. V gene TRBV9 combines with J gene TRBJ2-3; D uncertain. The CDR3 runs to 14 residues. CDR1 and CDR2 from the germline V gene are SGDLS and YYNGEE. V shed 4 bases and J shed 4 bases, with 13 bases lying between them. The CDR3, as DNA: TGTGCCAGCAGCCCCCAAGGGCTGGCAGATACGCAGTATTTT. Its translation: CASSPQGLADTQYF.